The 32 T cell receptor beta chains below come from one sample, sequenced in a study of siplizumab effects on memory and regulatory T cells. Assay: immunoSEQ multiplex PCR; the TCRdb copy retains only in-frame clones and omits some. The sample consists of 70,000 to 100,000 clones, roughly 97% of them appearing once. Material for sequencing was naive CD4+ T cells sorted from blood. The origin of the receptors is a human donor in good health.

This chain joins TRBV6-5 and TRBJ1-1, with 10 bases matching TRBD1. CDR1 is MNHEY and CDR2 is SVGAGI in the germline V gene. Unmatched junction bases numbered 5, after V lost 1 base and J lost 6 bases. This CDR3 contains 15 residues. DNA for the CDR3: TGTGCCAGCAGTTACTTATCCGGGACAGGGGCTGAAGCTTTCTTT. Encoded protein: CASSYLSGTGAEAFF.

V is TRBV7-9 and J is TRBJ2-1; D not resolved. The CDR3 is made up of 13 amino acids. The ends were cut back, 4 bases at V and 1 base at J, with 5 bases in the middle. Germline CDR1 is SEHNR and CDR2 is FQNEAQ (reference sequence). CDR3 residues: CASSSISYNEQFF. As DNA, the CDR3 is TGTGCCAGCAGCTCTATATCCTACAATGAGCAGTTCTTC.

The chain carries TRBV5-4 and TRBJ1-3; D ambiguous. CDR3 size: 14 residues. Trimming took 3 bases from V and 0 from J, leaving 7 bases between them. Germline values: CDR1 SGHNT, CDR2 YYREEE (reference sequence). The DNA of the CDR3 is TGTGCCAGCAGCTCACTATACTCTGGAAACACCATATATTTT. This translates into CASSSLYSGNTIYF.

This chain links TRBV29-1 with TRBJ2-1, with 7 bases aligning to TRBD2. The CDR3 is 15 residues long. V trimming: 4 bases; J trimming: 5 bases; junction bases outside the gene matches: 11. In germline, CDR1 is SQVTM, CDR2 ANQGSEA. CDR3 sequence reads: CSVVTSVIIHNEQFF. CDR3 in DNA: TGCAGCGTTGTCACTAGCGTCATTATACACAATGAGCAGTTCTTC.

The CDR3: CASRDYIYGYTF. The CDR3 region has the DNA TGTGCCAGCAGGGACTACATTTATGGCTACACCTTC. The chain is built from TRBV28 and TRBJ1-2; no clear D gene. This CDR3 comprises 12 residues. Germline CDR1 MDHEN, CDR2 SYDVKM. Trimming removed 6 bases at V and 5 bases at J, with 10 bases between.

V gene TRBV7-6 combines with J gene TRBJ1-3; D remains ambiguous. Germline V gene data show CDR1 as SGHVS and CDR2 as FNYEAQ. The CDR3 spans 13 residues. V was cut by 5 bases and J by 3 bases, with 8 bases left in between. The CDR3 loop is CASSAVIGNTIYF. CDR3 nucleotide sequence: TGTGCCAGCAGCGCAGTGATTGGAAACACCATATATTTT.

This clone occurred once. This chain links TRBV10-1 with TRBJ2-3, with D perhaps TRBD2 (7 bases). The CDR3 sequence is 14 residues long. Trimming left V 8 bases short and J 5 bases short, with 17 bases between. Germline V gene sequence: CDR1 WNHNN, CDR2 SYGVQD (reference sequence). The CDR3 bases are TGCGCCAGCTCCTTTGGCGGGGGCATAGATACGCAGTATTTT. Translation: CASSFGGGIDTQYF.

The chain combines TRBV19 with TRBJ1-2; 7 nucleotides line up with TRBD1. Per the germline V gene, CDR1 is LNHDA and CDR2 is SQIVND (reference sequence). This CDR3 comprises 16 residues. The V and J ends lost 8 bases and 2 bases, in that order; junction bases with no gene match: 14. The CDR3 nucleotides read TGTGCCAGTGATGACGCCCGGGACAGCAAAAACTATGGCTACACCTTC. Amino acids: CASDDARDSKNYGYTF. The whole variable domain, remainder taken from reference TRBV19 and TRBJ1-2, is DGGITQSPKYLFRKEGQNVTLSCEQNLNHDAMYWYRQDPGQGLRLIYYSQIVNDFQKGDIAEGYSVSREKKESFPLTVTSAQKNPTAFYLCASDDARDSKNYGYTFGSGTRLTVV.

The V gene is TRBV7-2, the J gene TRBJ1-2; weak D call: TRBD1 (5 bases). The CDR3 contains 13 residues. CDR1 and CDR2 (germline): SGHTA, FQGNSA. Trimming took off 3 bases at V and 3 bases at J, with 8 bases between the two ends. The CDR3 region has the DNA TGTGCCAGCAGCTTGGGGACGTACTATGGCTACACCTTC. Its protein product is CASSLGTYYGYTF.

V is TRBV27 and J is TRBJ1-3; D is uncertain. Germline lookup yields CDR1 MNHEY and CDR2 SMNVEV (reference sequence). This CDR3 has 16 amino acids. Trimming stripped 2 bases from V and 1 base from J, with 12 bases between. The CDR3 sequence is CASSLRATPSGNTIYF. In nucleotides, the CDR3 is TGTGCCAGCAGTTTAAGGGCCACTCCTTCTGGAAACACCATATATTTT.

The chain recombines TRBV7-3 with TRBJ2-3; D unclear. V lost 5 bases, J lost 2 bases, and 8 bases lay in between. The CDR3 runs 13 residues. Per the germline V gene, CDR1 is SGHTA and CDR2 is FQGTGA. CDR3: CASSITYTDTQYF. The CDR3 nucleotides are TGTGCCAGCAGCATTACCTACACAGATACGCAGTATTTT. Based on the CDR3 plus reference TRBV7-3 and TRBJ2-3, the full variable domain is GAGVSQTPSNKVTEKGKYVELRCDPISGHTALYWYRQSLGQGPEFLIYFQGTGAADDSGLPNDRFFAVRPEGSVSTLKIQRTERGDSAVYLCASSITYTDTQYFGPGTRLTVL.

This sequence joins TRBV7-3 and TRBJ1-1; 7 positions agree with TRBD1. Germline-derived CDR1 and CDR2 are SGHTA and FQGTGA. The CDR3 spans 14 residues. V trimming: 5 bases; J trimming: 1 base; junction bases outside the gene matches: 4. The CDR3 sequence is CASSPQGGNTEAFF. CDR3 DNA: TGTGCCAGCAGCCCCCAGGGGGGGAACACTGAAGCTTTCTTT.

The J gene is TRBJ1-2, the V gene TRBV27, with D possibly matching TRBD1 (5 bases). CDR1 and CDR2 from the germline V gene are MNHEY and SMNVEV (reference sequence). V gave up 4 bases and J gave up 1 base, with 7 bases separating them. CDR3 size: 13 residues. CDR3 protein: CASSSRVNYGYTF. The CDR3 DNA follows: TGTGCCAGCAGTTCCAGGGTTAACTATGGCTACACCTTC.

The chain uses TRBV29-1 and TRBJ2-1; 7 nucleotides match TRBD2. Losses at the gene ends were 5 bases for V and 10 bases for J; bases not matched to a gene: 5. Germline CDR1 is SQVTM and CDR2 is ANQGSEA. CDR3 length equals 11 residues. The CDR3 loop is CSVTRGGEQFF. Here the CDR3 DNA reads TGCAGCGTTACCCGCGGGGGAGAGCAGTTCTTC.

This clone was observed a single time. The gene calls are TRBV11-2 and TRBJ2-3; D is ambiguous. In germline, CDR1 is SGHAT, CDR2 FQNNGV. This CDR3 spans 14 amino acids. Trimming shortened V by 5 bases and J by 0 bases, and 9 bases separated the two germline ends. CDR3 loop: CASSPRTSTDTQYF. The DNA of the CDR3 is TGTGCCAGCAGCCCCCGGACGAGCACAGATACGCAGTATTTT.

The chain is built from TRBV7-2 and TRBJ2-3, with a tentative D call TRBD1 (6 bases). Germline V gene data show CDR1 as SGHTA and CDR2 as FQGNSA. CDR3 length: 15 amino acids. Between the trimmed V and J ends, which lost 2 bases and 2 bases, there was a span of 11 bases. CDR3 sequence: CASSLLGQTTDTQYF. CDR3 coding DNA: TGTGCCAGCAGCTTATTAGGACAGACCACAGATACGCAGTATTTT.

The V call is TRBV5-1, the J call TRBJ1-2; 8 bases match TRBD1. J lost 6 bases, V lost 0 bases, and 4 bases had no gene match. This CDR3 region has 14 residues. Germline CDR1 SGHRS, CDR2 YFSETQ. The CDR3 region is CASSLGDRSDGYTF. The CDR3 DNA sequence: TGCGCCAGCAGCTTGGGGGACAGGTCTGATGGCTACACCTTC.

The rearrangement links TRBV7-9 to TRBJ1-2; TRBD1 agrees at 11 bases. V dropped 6 bases and J dropped 6; count of bases not matched to a gene: 6. Germline CDR1 is SEHNR and CDR2 is FQNEAQ (reference sequence). The CDR3 totals 14 residues. Here the CDR3 reads CASSPAGQGDGYTF. In nucleotides, the CDR3 is TGTGCCAGCAGTCCGGCGGGACAGGGGGATGGCTACACCTTC.

This chain uses TRBV9 with TRBJ2-3; 7 bases line up with TRBD1. There are 16 residues in the CDR3. Per the germline V gene, CDR1 is SGDLS and CDR2 is YYNGEE. Unmatched junction bases numbered 12, after V lost 2 bases and J lost 6 bases. CDR3 DNA: TGTGCCAGCAGCGTTTCAGGGGGAAGCGCGACGGATACGCAGTATTTT. This encodes CASSVSGGSATDTQYF.

The chain has TRBV5-1 and TRBJ1-3, with D possibly TRBD1 on 5 matching bases. Germline V gene lookup returns CDR1 SGHRS and CDR2 YFSETQ. Trimming cost V 0 bases and J 1 base, with 5 bases left between them. This CDR3 spans 14 amino acids. The CDR3 coding sequence is TGCGCCAGCAGCTTGGGACAGTCTGGAAACACCATATATTTT. This gives the protein CASSLGQSGNTIYF.

V gene TRBV7-2 combines with J gene TRBJ2-1; 12 bases agree with TRBD2. The trim removed 4 bases at V and 6 bases at J, leaving 7 bases unmatched. From germline, CDR1 is SGHTA and CDR2 FQGNSA. This CDR3 is 16 amino acids long. The CDR3 DNA sequence: TGTGCCAGCAGCTACACGTCTAGCGGGGGGGCCAATGAGCAGTTCTTC. It is translated as CASSYTSSGGANEQFF.

The J gene is TRBJ2-3, the V gene TRBV6-1, with 8 positions matching TRBD2. V was pared by 4 bases and J by 6 bases, with 9 bases of the junction left unmatched. The germline CDR1 and CDR2 sequences are MNHNS and SASEGT. The CDR3 loop spans 15 amino acids. The CDR3: CASSGDGGARDTQYF. DNA of the CDR3: TGTGCCAGCAGTGGTGACGGGGGGGCCAGGGATACGCAGTATTTT.

The J gene is TRBJ2-3, the V gene TRBV19; 8 bases are a match to TRBD1. The V and J ends lost 4 bases and 6 bases, in that order; junction bases with no gene match: 3. The germline CDR1 and CDR2 sequences are LNHDA and SQIVND (reference sequence). The CDR3 length is 13 residues. This CDR3 is CASSRTGRDTQYF. The CDR3 nucleotides are TGTGCCAGTAGTAGGACAGGGAGGGATACGCAGTATTTT.

The chain recombines TRBV15 with TRBJ2-1, with unresolved D. CDR1 and CDR2 (germline): LNHNV, YYDKDF (reference sequence). The length of the CDR3 is 12 residues. Trimming removed 2 bases from V and 7 bases from J, with 6 bases in between. The CDR3 coding sequence is TGTGCCACCAGCAGACTCTATAATGAGCAGTTCTTC. It is translated as CATSRLYNEQFF.

The chain has TRBV29-1 and TRBJ2-1; 9 bases are shared with TRBD2. V shed 3 bases, J shed 2 bases, and the junction held 8 bases outside the gene matches. The CDR3 has 16 amino acids. CDR1 and CDR2 from the germline V gene are SQVTM and ANQGSEA. This CDR3 is CSVETAGGFTYNEQFF. For the CDR3, the DNA is TGCAGCGTTGAGACAGCGGGGGGTTTTACCTACAATGAGCAGTTCTTC.

J is TRBJ1-5 and V is TRBV6-5; tentatively, D is TRBD1 (5 bases). The CDR3 is 14 amino acids. The V gene's germline CDR1 is MNHEY and CDR2 SVGAGI. V was shortened by 2 bases and J by 1 base, with 6 bases between the two germline ends. The chain's CDR3 is CASSYRDSNQPQHF. The CDR3 DNA reads TGTGCCAGCAGTTACAGGGACAGCAATCAGCCCCAGCATTTT.

The J gene is TRBJ2-7, the V gene TRBV7-9; no reliable D call. The CDR3 has 12 amino acids. CDR1 and CDR2 (germline): SEHNR, FQNEAQ (reference sequence). Trimming took off 4 bases at V and 1 base at J, with 5 bases between the two ends. The CDR3 reads CASSYNSYEQYF. The CDR3 nucleotides are TGTGCCAGCAGCTATAATTCCTACGAGCAGTACTTC.

This rearrangement joins TRBV7-3 to TRBJ2-3; no reliable D call. Germline values: CDR1 SGHTA, CDR2 FQGTGA. The CDR3 consists of 14 residues. V was clipped by 3 bases and J by 0 bases, with 7 bases between them. The CDR3 sequence: CASSFSTSTDTQYF. Here the CDR3 DNA reads TGTGCCAGCAGCTTTTCCACTAGCACAGATACGCAGTATTTT.

The V gene is TRBV7-3, the J gene TRBJ1-3; D uncertain. This CDR3 is built from 12 residues. From germline, CDR1 is SGHTA and CDR2 FQGTGA. V gave up 0 bases and J gave up 3 bases, with 0 bases separating them. The CDR3: CASSLTGNTIYF. The CDR3 bases are TGTGCCAGCAGCTTAACTGGAAACACCATATATTTT.

The J gene is TRBJ2-2, the V gene TRBV9, with D uncertain. The CDR3 length is 14 residues. Trimming pared 6 bases from V and 5 bases from J, leaving 14 bases between. The germline CDR1 and CDR2 sequences are SGDLS and YYNGEE. The CDR3 coding sequence is TGTGCCAGCACTCTTTTAATGGGGACCGGGGAGCTGTTTTTT. This encodes CASTLLMGTGELFF.

V and J are TRBV2 and TRBJ2-3; D possibly matches TRBD1 or TRBD2 (5 bases each). The CDR3 runs to 13 residues. Germline CDR1 and CDR2: SNHLY and FYNNEI. Deletions cut 6 bases from V and 4 bases from J, with 11 bases between. CDR3 sequence (DNA): TGTGCCAGCAGGGGGCTAGCCCCAGATACGCAGTATTTT. Protein: CASRGLAPDTQYF.

The chain links TRBV7-2 to TRBJ2-3, with a weak D call TRBD1 (6 bases). This CDR3 is 15 amino acids long. In germline, CDR1 is SGHTA, CDR2 FQGNSA. V lost 5 bases and J 4 bases, leaving 16 bases between the germline ends. CDR3 region: CASSPPVRGADTQYF. DNA for the CDR3: TGTGCCAGCAGCCCCCCGGTCAGGGGTGCAGATACGCAGTATTTT. Drawing the rest from reference TRBV7-2 and TRBJ2-3, the complete variable domain is GAGVSQSPSNKVTEKGKDVELRCDPISGHTALYWYRQSLGQGLEFLIYFQGNSAPDKSGLPSDRFSAERTGGSVSTLTIQRTQQEDSAVYLCASSPPVRGADTQYFGPGTRLTVL.